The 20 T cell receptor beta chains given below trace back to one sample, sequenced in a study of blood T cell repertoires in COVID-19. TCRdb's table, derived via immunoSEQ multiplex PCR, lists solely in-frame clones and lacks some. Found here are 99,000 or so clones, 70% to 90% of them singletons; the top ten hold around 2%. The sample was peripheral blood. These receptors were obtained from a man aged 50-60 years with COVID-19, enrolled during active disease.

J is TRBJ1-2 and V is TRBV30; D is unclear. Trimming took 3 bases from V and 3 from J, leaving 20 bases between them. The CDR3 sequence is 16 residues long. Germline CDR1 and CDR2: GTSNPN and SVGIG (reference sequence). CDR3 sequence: CAWSVNQYEYDYGYTF. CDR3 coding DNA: TGTGCCTGGAGCGTGAACCAGTATGAATATGACTATGGCTACACCTTC.

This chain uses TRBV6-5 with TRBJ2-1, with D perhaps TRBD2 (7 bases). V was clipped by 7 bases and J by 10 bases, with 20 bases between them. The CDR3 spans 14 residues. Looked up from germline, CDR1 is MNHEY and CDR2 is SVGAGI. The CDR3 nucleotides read TGTGCCAGCATCCAAGGAGGGGGGGCGAGCGAGCAGTTCTTC. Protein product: CASIQGGGASEQFF.

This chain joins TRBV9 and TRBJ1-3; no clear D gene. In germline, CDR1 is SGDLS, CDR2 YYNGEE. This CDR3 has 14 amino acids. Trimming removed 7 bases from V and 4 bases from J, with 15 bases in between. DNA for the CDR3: TGTGCCAGCGGAGGGAAGTCCGCGGGAAACACCATATATTTT. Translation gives CASGGKSAGNTIYF.

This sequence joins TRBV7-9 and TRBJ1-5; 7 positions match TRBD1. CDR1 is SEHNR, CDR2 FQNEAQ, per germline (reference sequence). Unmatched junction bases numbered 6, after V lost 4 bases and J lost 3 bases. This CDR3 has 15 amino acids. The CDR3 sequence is CASSSDREVNQPQHF. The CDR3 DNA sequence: TGTGCCAGCAGCTCCGACAGGGAGGTCAATCAGCCCCAGCATTTT.

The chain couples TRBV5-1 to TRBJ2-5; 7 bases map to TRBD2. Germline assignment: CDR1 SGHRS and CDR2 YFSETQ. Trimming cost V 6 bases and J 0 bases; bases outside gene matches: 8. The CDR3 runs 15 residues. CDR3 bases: TGCGCCAGCAATCCCAGCGGGACGTACCAAGAGACCCAGTACTTC. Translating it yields CASNPSGTYQETQYF. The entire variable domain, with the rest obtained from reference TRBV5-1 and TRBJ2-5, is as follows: KAGVTQTPRYLIKTRGQQVTLSCSPISGHRSVSWYQQTPGQGLQFLFEYFSETQRNKGNFPGRFSGRQFSNSRSEMNVSTLELGDSALYLCASNPSGTYQETQYFGPGTRLLVL.

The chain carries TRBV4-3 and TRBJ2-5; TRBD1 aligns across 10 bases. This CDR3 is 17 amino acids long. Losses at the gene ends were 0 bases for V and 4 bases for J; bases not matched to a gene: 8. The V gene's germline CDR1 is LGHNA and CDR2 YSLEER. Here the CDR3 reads CASSQDPPGQGRETQYF. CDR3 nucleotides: TGCGCCAGCAGCCAAGATCCCCCGGGACAGGGGAGAGAGACCCAGTACTTC.

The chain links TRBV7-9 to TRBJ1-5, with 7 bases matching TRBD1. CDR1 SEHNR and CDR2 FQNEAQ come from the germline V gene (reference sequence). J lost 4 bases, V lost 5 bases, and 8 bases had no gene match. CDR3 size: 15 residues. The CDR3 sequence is CASSPDRATNQPQHF. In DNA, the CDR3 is TGTGCCAGCAGCCCAGACAGGGCTACTAATCAGCCCCAGCATTTT.

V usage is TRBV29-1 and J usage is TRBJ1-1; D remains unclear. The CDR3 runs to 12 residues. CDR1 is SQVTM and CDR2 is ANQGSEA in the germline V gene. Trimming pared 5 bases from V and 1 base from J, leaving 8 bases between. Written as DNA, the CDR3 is TGCAGCGTTCGGGAACAGAACACTGAAGCTTTCTTT. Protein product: CSVREQNTEAFF.

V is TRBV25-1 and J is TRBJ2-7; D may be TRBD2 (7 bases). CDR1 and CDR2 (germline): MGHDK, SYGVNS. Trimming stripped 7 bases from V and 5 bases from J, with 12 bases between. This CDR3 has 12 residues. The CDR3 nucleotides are TGTGCCAGCACCATGGGGGGGCACGAGCAGTACTTC. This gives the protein CASTMGGHEQYF.

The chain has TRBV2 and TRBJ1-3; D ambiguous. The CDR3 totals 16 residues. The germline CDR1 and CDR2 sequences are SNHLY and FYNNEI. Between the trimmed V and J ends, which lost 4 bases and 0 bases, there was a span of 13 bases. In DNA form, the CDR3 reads TGTGCCAGCAGTGTTTTGACACACTTCTCTGGAAACACCATATATTTT. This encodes CASSVLTHFSGNTIYF.

The CDR3 DNA is TGTGCCAGTAGTATCAAGGGGACAGGGTACAATGAGCAGTTCTTC. This encodes CASSIKGTGYNEQFF. The chain is built from TRBV19 and TRBJ2-1; TRBD1 aligns across 9 bases. V lost 3 bases, J lost 4 bases, and 4 bases stayed unmatched. This CDR3 region has 15 residues. Germline lookup yields CDR1 LNHDA and CDR2 SQIVND (reference sequence). The full variable domain, rest sourced from reference TRBV19 and TRBJ2-1, is DGGITQSPKYLFRKEGQNVTLSCEQNLNHDAMYWYRQDPGQGLRLIYYSQIVNDFQKGDIAEGYSVSREKKESFPLTVTSAQKNPTAFYLCASSIKGTGYNEQFFGPGTRLTVL.

CDR3 coding DNA: TGTGCCAGCAGCTTTACACCAGGGGGCACGAACACCGGGGAGCTGTTTTTT. As protein: CASSFTPGGTNTGELFF. The chain couples TRBV11-2 to TRBJ2-2, with 8 bases fitting TRBD1. Per germline, CDR1 SGHAT and CDR2 FQNNGV. The V and J ends lost 3 bases and 0 bases, in that order; junction bases with no gene match: 6. The CDR3 sequence is 17 residues long.

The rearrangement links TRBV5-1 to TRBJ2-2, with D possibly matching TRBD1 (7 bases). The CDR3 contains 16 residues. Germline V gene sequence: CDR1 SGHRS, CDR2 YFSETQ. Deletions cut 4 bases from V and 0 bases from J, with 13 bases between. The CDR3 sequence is CASSPGGGANTGELFF. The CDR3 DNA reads TGCGCCAGCAGCCCAGGAGGGGGCGCGAACACCGGGGAGCTGTTTTTT.

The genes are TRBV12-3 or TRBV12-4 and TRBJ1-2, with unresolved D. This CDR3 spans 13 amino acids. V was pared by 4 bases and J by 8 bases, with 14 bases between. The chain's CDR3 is CASSSRGLWGYTF. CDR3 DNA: TGTGCCAGCAGTTCCCGCGGGCTCTGGGGCTACACCTTC.

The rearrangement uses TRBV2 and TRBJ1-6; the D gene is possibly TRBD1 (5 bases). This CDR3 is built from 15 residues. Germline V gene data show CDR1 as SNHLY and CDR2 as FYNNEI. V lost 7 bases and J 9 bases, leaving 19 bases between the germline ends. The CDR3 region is CASKNDRSISSPLHF. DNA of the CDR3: TGTGCCAGCAAGAATGACAGATCGATCAGTTCACCCCTCCACTTT.

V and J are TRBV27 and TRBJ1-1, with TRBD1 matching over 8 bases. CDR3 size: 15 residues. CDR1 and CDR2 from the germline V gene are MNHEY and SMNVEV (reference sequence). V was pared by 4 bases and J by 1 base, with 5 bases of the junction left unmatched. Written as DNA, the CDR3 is TGTGCCAGCAGTTGGCAGGGGGCAGGGAACACTGAAGCTTTCTTT. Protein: CASSWQGAGNTEAFF.

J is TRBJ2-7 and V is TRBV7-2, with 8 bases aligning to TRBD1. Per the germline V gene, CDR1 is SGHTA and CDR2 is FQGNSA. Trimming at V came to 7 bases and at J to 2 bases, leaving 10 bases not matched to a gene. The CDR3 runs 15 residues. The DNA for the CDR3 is TGTGCCAGCACGCTCCAGGGGGCAGGGGCCTACGAGCAGTACTTC. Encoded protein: CASTLQGAGAYEQYF. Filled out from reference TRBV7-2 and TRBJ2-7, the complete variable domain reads GAGVSQSPSNKVTEKGKDVELRCDPISGHTALYWYRQSLGQGLEFLIYFQGNSAPDKSGLPSDRFSAERTGGSVSTLTIQRTQQEDSAVYLCASTLQGAGAYEQYFGPGTRLTVT.

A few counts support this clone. CDR3 coding DNA: TGTGCCAGCAGCCTCGCGGGGGCCATCAGCTCCTACAATGAGCAGTTCTTC. This sequence encodes CASSLAGAISSYNEQFF. The chain uses TRBV3-1 (or the pseudogene TRBV3-2) and TRBJ2-1, with D perhaps TRBD2 (7 bases). The CDR3 has 17 residues. Germline V gives CDR1 LGHDT, CDR2 YNNKEL (reference sequence). Between the trimmed V and J ends, which lost 4 bases and 0 bases, there was a span of 16 bases.

CDR3 nucleotide sequence: TGTGCCAGCAGTTCCCTCAGGGGGCAGCCCCAGCATTTT. This translates into CASSSLRGQPQHF. The J gene is TRBJ1-5, the V gene TRBV12-3 or TRBV12-4, with 7 bases matching TRBD1. This CDR3 has 13 residues. The junction had 4 bases not matched to a gene; V was cut back by 4 bases and J by 7 bases.

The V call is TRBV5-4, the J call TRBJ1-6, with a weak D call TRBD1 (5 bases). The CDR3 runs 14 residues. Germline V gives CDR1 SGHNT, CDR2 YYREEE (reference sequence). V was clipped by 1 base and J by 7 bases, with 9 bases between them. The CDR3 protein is CASSLQGPNSPLHF. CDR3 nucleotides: TGTGCCAGCAGCTTGCAGGGCCCAAATTCACCCCTCCACTTT.